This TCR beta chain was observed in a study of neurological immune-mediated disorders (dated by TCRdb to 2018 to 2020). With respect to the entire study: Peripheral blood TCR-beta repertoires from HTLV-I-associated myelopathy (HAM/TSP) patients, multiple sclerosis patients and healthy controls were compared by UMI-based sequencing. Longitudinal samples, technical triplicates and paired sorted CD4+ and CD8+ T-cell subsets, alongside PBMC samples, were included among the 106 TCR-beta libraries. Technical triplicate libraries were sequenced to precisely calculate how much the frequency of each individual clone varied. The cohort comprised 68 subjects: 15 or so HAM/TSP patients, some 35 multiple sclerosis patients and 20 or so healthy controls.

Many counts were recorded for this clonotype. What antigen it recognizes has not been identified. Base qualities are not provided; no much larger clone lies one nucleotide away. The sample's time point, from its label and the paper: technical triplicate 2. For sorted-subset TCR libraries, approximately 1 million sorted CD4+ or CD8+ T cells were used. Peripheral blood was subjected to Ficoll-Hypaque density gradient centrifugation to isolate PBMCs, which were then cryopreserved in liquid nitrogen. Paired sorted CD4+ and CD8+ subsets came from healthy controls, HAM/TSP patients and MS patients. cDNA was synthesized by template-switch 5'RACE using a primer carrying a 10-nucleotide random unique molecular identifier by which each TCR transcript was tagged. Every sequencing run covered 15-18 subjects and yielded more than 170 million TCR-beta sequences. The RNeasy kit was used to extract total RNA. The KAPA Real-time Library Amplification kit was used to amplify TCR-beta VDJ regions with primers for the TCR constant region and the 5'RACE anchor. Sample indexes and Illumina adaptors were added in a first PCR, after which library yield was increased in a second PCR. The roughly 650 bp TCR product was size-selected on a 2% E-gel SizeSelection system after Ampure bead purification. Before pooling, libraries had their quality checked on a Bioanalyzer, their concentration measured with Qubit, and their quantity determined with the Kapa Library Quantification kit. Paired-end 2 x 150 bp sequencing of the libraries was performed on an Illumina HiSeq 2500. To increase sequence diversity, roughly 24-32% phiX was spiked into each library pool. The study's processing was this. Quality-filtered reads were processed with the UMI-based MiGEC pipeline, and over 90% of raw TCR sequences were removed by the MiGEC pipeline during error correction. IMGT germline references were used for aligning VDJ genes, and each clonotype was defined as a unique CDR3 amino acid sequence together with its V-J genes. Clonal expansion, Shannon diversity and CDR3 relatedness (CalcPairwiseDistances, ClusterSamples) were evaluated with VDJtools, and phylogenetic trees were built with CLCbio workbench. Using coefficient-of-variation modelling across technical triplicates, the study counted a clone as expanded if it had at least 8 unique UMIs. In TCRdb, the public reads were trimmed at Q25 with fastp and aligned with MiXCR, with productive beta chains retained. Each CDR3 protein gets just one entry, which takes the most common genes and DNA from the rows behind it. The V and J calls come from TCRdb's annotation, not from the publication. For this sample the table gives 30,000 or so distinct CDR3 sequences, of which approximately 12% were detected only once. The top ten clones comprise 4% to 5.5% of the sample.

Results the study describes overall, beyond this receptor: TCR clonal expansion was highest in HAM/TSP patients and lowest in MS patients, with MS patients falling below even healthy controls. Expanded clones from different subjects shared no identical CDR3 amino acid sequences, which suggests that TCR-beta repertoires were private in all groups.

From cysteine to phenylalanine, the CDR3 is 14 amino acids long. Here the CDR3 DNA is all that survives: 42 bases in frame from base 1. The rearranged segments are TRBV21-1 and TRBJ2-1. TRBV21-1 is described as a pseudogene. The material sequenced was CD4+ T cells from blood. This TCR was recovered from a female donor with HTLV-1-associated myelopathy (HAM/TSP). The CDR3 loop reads CASSPFKSYNEQFF. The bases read TGTGCCAGCAGCCCCTTCAAATCGTACAATGAGCAGTTCTTC.